This TCR beta chain was retrieved from a study of CD8+ T cells in alopecia areata. Turning to the study itself: A 6-month period off drug followed tofacitinib, which lasted 6 to 18 months. Notes on the study in general: Lesional tissue from the scalp (especially in alopecia totalis/universalis) showed higher clonality than normal scalp. The study found tofacitinib significantly decreased scalp clonality and expanded CD8+ clones among the top 100.

Between the trimmed V and J ends, which lost 5 bases and 8 bases, there was a span of 15 bases. Germline lookup yields CDR1 SEHNR and CDR2 FQNEAQ (reference sequence). The CDR3 sequence is 14 residues long. The treatment denotes: oral pan-JAK inhibitor, 5-10 mg twice daily. RNA was isolated and reverse transcribed to cDNA, the sequencing template. The protocol was immunoSEQ multiplex PCR, while the TCRdb copy is restricted to in-frame clones and leaves out a portion. The sample has approximately 140,000 clones, 85% to 90% seen once; the top ten hold roughly 13%. On this clone: Antigen: not known.

The sample was CD8+ T cells sorted from blood, taken at week 4, from a patient treated with tofacitinib. The genes are TRBV7-9 and TRBJ1-4; the D gene is possibly TRBD1 (6 bases). The sequence derives from a human donor with alopecia areata. In DNA form, the CDR3 reads TGTGCCAGCAGCCCTCCTCCTCAGGGGGAAAAACTGTTTTTT. This codes for CASSPPPQGEKLFF.